This T cell receptor (beta chain) was obtained from a study of cytomegalovirus exposure and HLA in healthy donors. With 60 Vbeta and 13 Jbeta primers, the PCR was carried out. Only in-frame clones appear in the TCRdb table, and some are missing; sequencing was by immunoSEQ multiplex PCR. The sample includes roughly 180,000 clones, 75% to 80% of them seen just once. Study conclusions and caveats: Among immune exposure information, only CMV serostatus was available. Being indistinguishable, some V segments were excluded, TRBV6-2 and TRBV6-3 among them.

In germline, CDR1 is SQVTM, CDR2 ANQGSEA. V gave up 3 bases and J gave up 0 bases, with 9 bases separating them. This CDR3 has 14 residues. This clone was counted once. Its antigen is unidentified. Input material: PBMCs. The source is a man over 45 in good health and CMV-seropositive. The V call is TRBV29-1, the J call TRBJ2-1; no clear D gene. In DNA form, the CDR3 reads TGCAGCGTTGAGACCTCTAGCTCCTACAATGAGCAGTTCTTC. This gives the protein CSVETSSSYNEQFF.